These 9 T cell receptor beta chains originate from one sample sequenced in a study of T cell responses to AZD1222 COVID-19 vaccine. TCRdb's copy holds only in-frame clones and misses some; the assay was immunoSEQ multiplex PCR. In the table there are over 75,000 clones, 75% to 90% of which are singletons. Specimen: peripheral blood, collected 28 days after the second AZD1222 dose. Receptors were obtained from an adult who received the AZD1222 COVID-19 vaccine.

This clone was picked up one time. The chain is built from TRBV5-5 and TRBJ2-6; TRBD1 matches at 12 bases. Germline V gene lookup returns CDR1 SGHKS and CDR2 YYEKEE (reference sequence). J lost 4 bases, V lost 3 bases, and 8 bases had no gene match. There are 18 residues in the CDR3. The CDR3 region has the DNA TGTGCCAGCAGCTATGGGACAGGGGGCGACTCGGGGGCCAACGTCCTGACTTTC. It codes for CASSYGTGGDSGANVLTF.

The rearrangement joins TRBV4-2 to TRBJ1-1; D is unresolved. Deletions cut 0 bases from V and 0 bases from J, with 17 bases between. This CDR3 is built from 18 residues. Germline V gives CDR1 LGHNA, CDR2 YNFKEQ. The CDR3 loop reads CASSQDRGSIGMNTEAFF. For the CDR3, the DNA is TGTGCCAGCAGCCAAGACCGGGGATCTATTGGAATGAACACTGAAGCTTTCTTT.

J is TRBJ2-5 and V is TRBV7-9, with TRBD2 matching over 10 bases. The CDR3 contains 15 residues. The ends lost 5 bases at V and 3 bases at J; junction bases unmatched: 6. Germline assignment: CDR1 SEHNR and CDR2 FQNEAQ (reference sequence). DNA for the CDR3: TGTGCCAGCAGCCCACGAGGACTAGCGGAAGAGACCCAGTACTTC. This gives the protein CASSPRGLAEETQYF.

The rearrangement links TRBV18 to TRBJ1-3; D uncertain. The V end was cut by 2 bases, the J end by 0 bases, with 14 bases between. Germline CDR1 reads KGHSH; CDR2 reads LQKENI. This CDR3 is built from 17 residues. CDR3 amino acids: CASSPSPARFSGNTIYF. The CDR3 region has the DNA TGTGCCAGCTCACCAAGTCCGGCCAGGTTCTCTGGAAACACCATATATTTT.

The rearrangement links TRBV5-1 to TRBJ2-7; 7 nucleotides agree with TRBD2. The CDR3 spans 14 residues. Trimming took 2 bases from V and 5 from J; bases not matched to a gene: 7. CDR1 is SGHRS, CDR2 YFSETQ, per germline. Here the CDR3 DNA reads TGCGCCAGCAGCTTCGCGGGGAGGGCCGACGAGCAGTACTTC. Its translation is CASSFAGRADEQYF.

The J gene is TRBJ2-1, the V gene TRBV21-1; the DNA was not compared with TRBD2, the D call given in the table. TRBV21-1 is given as a pseudogene. The CDR3 has 18 amino acids. CDR3 region: CASSNPRLVAVSYNEQFF. The CDR3 DNA reads as TGTGCCAGCAGCAATCCCCGGTTGGTAGCAGTCTCCTACAATGAGCAGTTCTTC.

The genes are TRBV6-2 or TRBV6-3 and TRBJ1-6, with unresolved D. The germline V gene has CDR1 MNHEY and CDR2 SVGEGT. V dropped 0 bases and J dropped 12 bases, with 9 bases sitting between them. There are 13 residues in the CDR3. In DNA, the CDR3 is TGTGCCAGCAGTTACTCGTTCAGGATACCCCTCCACTTT. This encodes CASSYSFRIPLHF.

This chain joins TRBV9 and TRBJ2-1; D may be TRBD2 (5 bases). The CDR3 covers 17 residues. Looked up from germline, CDR1 is SGDLS and CDR2 is YYNGEE. With 3 bases removed from V and 1 base from J, the gap between germline ends came to 17 bases. CDR3 sequence: CASSGSIRAASYNEQFF. As DNA, the CDR3 is TGTGCCAGCAGCGGGTCGATCCGAGCGGCTTCCTACAATGAGCAGTTCTTC.

This sequence joins TRBV7-9 and TRBJ1-2; D is undetermined. Trimming cost V 4 bases and J 9 bases, with 12 bases left between them. This CDR3 comprises 12 residues. The germline CDR1 and CDR2 sequences are SEHNR and FQNEAQ (reference sequence). CDR3 sequence (DNA): TGTGCCAGCAGCTCGTCTGCGGTCAGCTACACCTTC. Translating gives CASSSSAVSYTF.